Reported below is one T cell receptor beta chain. Its antigen remains unidentified. Base qualities were left out, and no much larger clone turns up one base away. The cohort consisted of fewer than 700 healthy bone marrow donors. Cohort members were all nominally healthy when sampled, although unrecorded immune exposures were likely present. The donor was CMV seropositive and was included in the group of approximately 310 seropositive cohort members. A peripheral blood sample was provided by each donor, and peripheral blood mononuclear cells were used for TCR beta sequencing. The Qiagen DNeasy Blood Extraction Kit was used to extract genomic DNA from the blood cell samples. The sample belongs to a study of cytomegalovirus exposure and HLA in healthy donors (dated by TCRdb to the late 2010s). Background on the whole study: An earlier analysis of roughly 630 of the donors reported approximately 270 Gb of sequence data and some 120 million unique TCR beta sequences from about 179 million T cells. Roughly 300 gigabases of sequencing data and approximately 85 million unique TCR sequences were included in an early release covering 550 to 650 HLA-typed donors. The genetic ancestry cluster associated with self-reported Caucasian donors included 70% to 85% of the roughly 410 genotyped donors. The study aimed to test whether cataloging public T cell receptors could reveal signatures of past pathogen exposure. Using immunosequencing, the study profiled T cell repertoires from 500 to 800 subjects and related those repertoires to cytomegalovirus serostatus. A separate validation cohort of over a hundred different subjects was used in addition to the roughly 670-subject first cohort. High-throughput TCR immunosequencing, statistical association of individual TCRs with disease status, and machine learning were combined to predict cytomegalovirus infection status. A later analysis re-analyzed previously published TCR beta repertoires from several hundred donors and added high-resolution HLA genotyping to study TCR occurrence patterns. The later analysis used no new phenotypic data to find candidate immune exposures, relying instead on TCR beta sequences and their occurrence across donors. An earlier analysis of some 500 of the donors applied high-throughput TCR beta sequencing to assess whether each TCR beta V gene segment acted as functional or pseudogenic. Alongside the repertoire data, information on donor age, sex, ethnicity and CMV serostatus was compiled. A later genetic analysis used genome-wide SNP genotypes for about 65% of the 666 donors, treating that subset as a discovery cohort. All discovery cohort repertoires had been generated using a single sequencing platform. HLA typing covered class I and class II loci at four-digit resolution. The number of typed donors differed by locus: about 620-630 for A, B, C, DRB1 and DQB1; roughly 510 for DQA1; 606 for DPA1; and around 490 for DPB1. Because of strong linkage in the cohort, roughly 5 DR-DQ haplotypes were treated as single units for association and clustering. Across about 380 genotyped donors of the cohort, an average of approximately 220,000 unique TCR beta nucleotide sequences per donor were sequenced, and roughly 17% of those sequences were non-productive. The study at large found these results: Broadly in line with IMGT annotations, most TCR beta V segments showed up in productive rearrangements about 87% or about 30% of the time in an earlier analysis of around 550 of the donors. According to the authors, the approach could potentially be generalized to other disease states and immunological phenotypes. Most TCR sequences were seen in very few donors, while some public TCRs were found in many individuals. The presence/absence analyses assumed that sequencing depth was roughly uniform across donors, and that assumption may not be true. Linkage disequilibrium might explain the correlated functional status among segregating V segments, but an unknown experimental factor could not be ruled out. In vitro tests confirmed that a few of the cytomegalovirus-associated TCR beta chains recognize cytomegalovirus antigens. For the cohort, immune exposure information was limited to CMV serostatus. According to a later analysis, parvovirus B19, influenza, CMV and Epstein-Barr virus appeared linked to several top co-occurrence clusters. At a false discovery rate of 0.05, a later analysis linked around 17,000 TCR beta sequences to specific HLA alleles. An association between a missense DCLRE1C variant and V-gene and J-gene trimming of TCR beta chains was found in a later genetic analysis and replicated in an independent cohort. Most CMV-associated TCR beta chains appeared to be HLA-restricted in a later analysis, and the HLA associations seemed to be driven largely by CMV exposure. In a later genetic analysis, fewer N-insertions in productive TCRs were reported among donors in an Asian-associated ancestry cluster than the roughly 710-donor mean. A cluster of highly shared sequence variants was judged likely to be a technical artifact of the sequencing pipeline. The classifier was reported to diagnose cytomegalovirus status with high specificity and sensitivity in both the original and validation cohorts. Because some donors lacked HLA typing at each locus, the association tests relied only on the typed subset. A later analysis found that HLA-associated TCR beta chains were more clonally expanded and had lower generation probabilities than equally common non-associated chains. Because counts were too low, about 15 rarely observed V segments, including chromosome 9 orphons, were left out of the earlier analysis of some 600 of the donors. According to a later analysis, TCR association rates differed among HLA loci, with DRB1 alleles showing the most associated TCRs and HLA-C alleles showing the fewest. In the study, some 160 TCR beta chains were listed as associated with cytomegalovirus. Strong co-occurrence of HLA alleles, especially DR and DQ, made assigning TCR associations to individual alleles difficult. In this cohort, only TCR beta chains were sequenced, and detectable features were limited by the absence of alpha or paired-chain data. A further reported finding was that TCR beta sequences accurately predicted the HLA-A and HLA-B alleles for most subjects in the first cohort.

Receptor libraries were prepared by the immunoSEQ multiplex PCR assay. For the multiplex PCR, a mixture combining 60 forward primers for TCR Vbeta segments and 13 reverse primers for TCR Jbeta segments was used. A multiplex PCR assay on genomic DNA amplified the CDR3 region of rearranged TCR beta genes. The Illumina HiSeq System was used to sequence the amplified TCR beta libraries as 87-base-pair reads. Processing in the source paper ran as follows. Across the 600 to 700 repertoires, a later analysis counted some 81 million unique TCR beta chains, about 10 million of which were shared by at least two donors. A nearest-neighbor algorithm error-corrected the raw reads and collapsed the reads into unique sequences, merging closely related sequences to remove PCR and sequencing errors. CDR3 sequences were aligned to IMGT reference sequences to assign V, D and J gene segments. For a sequence to be retained, a match of at least six nucleotides was required to both a V gene segment and a J gene segment. Rearrangements were classified as productive when the CDR3 lacked stop codons and remained in frame with V and J, and all other rearrangements were classified as non-productive. CDR3 was defined by IMGT convention, running from the second conserved V-encoded cysteine to the conserved J-encoded phenylalanine. In an earlier analysis of 587 of the donors, sequences lacking an unambiguous match to a single V gene segment were excluded. An earlier analysis of just under 600 of the donors called V segments functional above 56.7% productive rearrangements and segregating when the between-donor standard deviation exceeded 5%. To diagnose cytomegalovirus status from the catalog of TCR beta chain sequences, a statistical classification framework was built. In a later analysis, V and J genes were assigned by comparing TCR nucleotide sequences against IMGT/GENE-DB human TR gene sequences. The TCRdist pipeline was used in a later analysis to assign CDR3 sequences and most-parsimonious VDJ recombination scenarios. A later analysis defined each TCR beta chain by its CDR3 amino acid sequence plus V-gene family, and excluded reads lacking a unique V-gene family. A later analysis removed 500 to 650 highly shared, low-generation-probability nucleotide sequences to deal with suspected cross-contamination and a sequencing artifact. In a later analysis, a clonal expansion index for each public chain was calculated from normalized within-repertoire ranks of inferred template counts. In a later analysis, generation probabilities were computed with a VDJ recombination model fitted to out-of-frame rearrangements, and the resulting probabilities were checked against IGoR. In a later analysis, TCR-TCR, TCR-HLA and TCR-CMV co-occurrence was scored with hypergeometric tests, and a repertoire-size bias correction was applied to TCR pairs. In a later analysis, false discovery rates were estimated by permuting HLA or CMV assignments 20 times. In a later analysis, co-occurring TCRs were grouped with DBSCAN, and TCRdist sequence similarity was added when clustering was performed within HLA-allele-positive subsets. For co-occurrence clustering, repertoires with fewer than 30,000 or more than 120,000 public chains were excluded, along with four or five repertoires with anomalous nucleotide sharing. TCRdb obtained this table from immuneACCESS and retained in-frame rearrangements with V and J assigned. These tables miss some clones; where compared with another copy, unresolved V genes account for less than half of the shortfall, and the remainder is unexplained. The V and J calls and clone size were taken over from that table, and D and trimming were inferred from the DNA. Present in this sample are about 130,000 clones, more than 70% of which were seen just once. Around 4.2% of the sample comes from the top ten.

Sequencing was performed on PBMCs. The receptor's source is a man between 45 and 60 years old in good health and CMV-seropositive.

The CDR3 protein is CASTRQGSNIQYF. The DNA sequence is given as TGTGCCAGCACTAGACAGGGTTCAAACATTCAGTACTTC. Recombination connected TRBV27 to TRBJ2-4; TRBD1 matches 7 bases in the middle. The V end gives up 7 bases and the J end 6 bases, leaving 6 bases in the junction not matched to a gene. The CDR3 has 13 amino acids, counting the end cysteine and phenylalanine. Kept here is only the CDR3 DNA, which spans 39 bases and is read in frame from base 1. The germline V gene (reference sequence) supplies CDR1 MNHEY and CDR2 SMNVEV.